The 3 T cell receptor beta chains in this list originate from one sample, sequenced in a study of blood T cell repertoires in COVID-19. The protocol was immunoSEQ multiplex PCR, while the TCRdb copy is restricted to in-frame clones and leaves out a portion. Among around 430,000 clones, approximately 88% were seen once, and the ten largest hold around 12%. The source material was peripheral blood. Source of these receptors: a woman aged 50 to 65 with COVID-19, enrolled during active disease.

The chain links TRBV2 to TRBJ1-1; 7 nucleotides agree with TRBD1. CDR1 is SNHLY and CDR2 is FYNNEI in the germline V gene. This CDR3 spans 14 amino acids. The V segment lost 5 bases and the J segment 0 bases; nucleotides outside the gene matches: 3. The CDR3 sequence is CASSLGQMNTEAFF. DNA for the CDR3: TGTGCCAGCAGTCTGGGACAGATGAACACTGAAGCTTTCTTT.

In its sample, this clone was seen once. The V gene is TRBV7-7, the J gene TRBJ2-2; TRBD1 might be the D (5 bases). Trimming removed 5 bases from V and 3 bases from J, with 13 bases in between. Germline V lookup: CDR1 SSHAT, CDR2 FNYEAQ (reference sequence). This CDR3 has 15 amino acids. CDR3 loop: CASSPARGDTGELFF. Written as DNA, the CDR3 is TGTGCCAGCAGCCCTGCAAGGGGTGACACCGGGGAGCTGTTTTTT.

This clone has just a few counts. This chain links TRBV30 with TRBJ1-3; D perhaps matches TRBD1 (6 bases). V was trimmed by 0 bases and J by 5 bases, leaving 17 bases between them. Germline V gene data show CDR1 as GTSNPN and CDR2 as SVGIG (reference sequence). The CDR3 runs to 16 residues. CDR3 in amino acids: CAWSVRGQGLRNTIYF. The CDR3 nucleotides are TGTGCCTGGAGTGTACGAGGCCAGGGGCTGAGAAACACCATATATTTT.